One T cell receptor beta chain is described in this entry. Using immunoSEQ multiplex PCR, the repertoire was profiled, and TCRdb retains in-frame clones only, with some absent. This table has about 56,000 clones, approximately 95% appearing once. The sample belongs to a study of cytomegalovirus exposure and HLA in healthy donors. Trimming removed 3 bases at V and 8 bases at J, with 16 bases between. This CDR3 has 14 residues. Germline CDR1 is MGHDK and CDR2 is SYGVNS. The TCR sequence derives from a woman between 18 and 29 years old in good health and CMV-seronegative. This chain links TRBV25-1 with TRBJ1-2, with D perhaps TRBD1 (5 bases). The sequenced sample consisted of PBMCs. This chain's CDR3 is CASSEPSGRRGYTF. CDR3 DNA sequence: TGTGCCAGCAGTGAGCCTTCAGGGAGGCGCGGCTACACCTTC.